This T cell receptor (beta chain) was found in a study of blood T cell repertoires in COVID-19. Per the original methods: By means of reference gene primer amplification, nucleated cell counts were estimated. Assay used: immunoSEQ multiplex PCR; TCRdb lists only in-frame clones, some missing. Clonal size and the V and J genes are those of that table, whereas D and trimming came from the DNA. The data hold 30,000 to 35,000 clones, with over 75% observed a single time. The CDR3 is 13 amino acids. Germline CDR1 ENHRY, CDR2 SYGVKD. V dropped 6 bases and J dropped 1 base, with 6 bases sitting between them.

Sequenced sample: peripheral blood. The receptor was isolated from an older man with COVID-19, enrolled during active disease. V gene TRBV10-3 combines with J gene TRBJ2-2, with D unresolved. The CDR3, as DNA: TGTGCCATCAGCCAAATGAACACCGGGGAGCTGTTTTTT. It is translated as CAISQMNTGELFF.